This T cell receptor beta chain was profiled in a study of monozygotic twins with inflammatory bowel disease. Findings of the study overall: Lower TCRbeta diversity (inverse Simpson) was seen in IBD patients than in healthy co-twins. Healthy twins showed more clonotype sharing with others than IBD patients, especially patients with disease activity.

Researchers used template switching to add UMIs featuring a 6-nucleotide sample barcode. No DNA is given; TCRdb re-called the 5' RACE reads and lists each CDR3 protein once. In all, the sample yields fewer than 110,000 distinct CDR3 sequences. Blood was drawn once per donor, and each sample measured 2 to 2.5 ml. As regards this clonotype: Its antigen remains unidentified.

CDR3 length equals 14 residues. Germline V gene lookup returns CDR1 KGHDR and CDR2 SFDVKD. The sequence came from a human donor with ulcerative colitis or Crohn's disease, or a healthy co-twin of an affected twin (not recorded which). The sequenced sample was blood. The chain combines TRBV24-1 with TRBJ2-1; TCRdb gives TRBD1 as the D gene, but with no DNA this cannot be confirmed. Here the CDR3 reads CATSDLDRDNEQFF.